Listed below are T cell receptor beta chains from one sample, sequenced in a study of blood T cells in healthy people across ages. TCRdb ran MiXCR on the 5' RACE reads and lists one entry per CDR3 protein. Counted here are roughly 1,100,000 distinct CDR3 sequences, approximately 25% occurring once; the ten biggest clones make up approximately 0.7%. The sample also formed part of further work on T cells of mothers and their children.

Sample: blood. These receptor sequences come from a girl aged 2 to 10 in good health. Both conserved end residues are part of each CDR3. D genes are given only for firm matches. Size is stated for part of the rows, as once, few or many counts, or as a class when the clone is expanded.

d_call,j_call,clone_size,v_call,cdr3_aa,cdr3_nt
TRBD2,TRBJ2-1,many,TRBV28,CASSPLAESNEQFF,TGTGCCAGCAGCCCCCTAGCGGAATCCAATGAGCAGTTCTTC
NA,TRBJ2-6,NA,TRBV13,CASSSPYSGANVLTF,TGTGCCAGCAGCTCCCCCTATTCTGGGGCCAACGTCCTGACTTTC
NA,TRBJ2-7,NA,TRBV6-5,CASGAGRRFYEQYF,TGTGCCAGCGGCGCCGGGCGGAGATTCTACGAGCAGTACTTC
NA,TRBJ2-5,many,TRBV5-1,CASSLTVQETQYF,TGCGCCAGCAGCCTGACAGTCCAAGAGACCCAGTACTTC
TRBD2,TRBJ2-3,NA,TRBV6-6,CASGDYHTDTQYF,TGTGCCAGCGGGGACTACCACACAGATACGCAGTATTTT
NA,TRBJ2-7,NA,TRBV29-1,CSVPDGNSYEQYF,TGCAGCGTCCCGGACGGAAACTCCTACGAGCAGTACTTC
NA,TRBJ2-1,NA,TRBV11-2,CASSLDPGISYNEQFF,TGTGCCAGCAGCTTAGATCCGGGAATCAGCTACAATGAGCAGTTCTTC
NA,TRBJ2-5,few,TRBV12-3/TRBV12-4,CASSMALRKETQYF,TGTGCCAGCAGTATGGCCCTGAGGAAAGAGACCCAGTACTTC
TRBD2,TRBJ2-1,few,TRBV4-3,CASSQDLLAGGSSYNGQFF,TGCGCCAGCAGCCAAGATCTGCTAGCGGGGGGAAGCTCCTACAATGGGCAGTTCTTC
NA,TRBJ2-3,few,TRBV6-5,CASSPSIAANTQYF,TGTGCCAGCAGTCCTTCAATAGCTGCGAATACGCAGTATTTT
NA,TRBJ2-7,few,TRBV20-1,CSARDSGSVLGPYEQYF,TGCAGTGCTAGAGATTCCGGTTCCGTCCTAGGTCCCTACGAGCAGTACTTC
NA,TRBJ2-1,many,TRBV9,CASSGVSDEQFF,TGTGCCAGCAGCGGGGTATCGGATGAGCAGTTCTTC
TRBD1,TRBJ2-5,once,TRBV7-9,CASSYKLGTEETQYF,TGTGCCAGCAGCTATAAGCTTGGGACAGAAGAGACCCAGTACTTC
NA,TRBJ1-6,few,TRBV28,CASTKTGHSNSPLHF,TGTGCCAGCACCAAGACCGGACACTCTAATTCACCCCTCCACTTT
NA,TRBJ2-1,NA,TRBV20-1,CSARTITTYNEQFF,TGCAGTGCAAGAACTATAACCACCTACAATGAGCAGTTCTTC
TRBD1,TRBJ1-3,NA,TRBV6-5,CASSYSGQSDTIYF,TGTGCCAGCAGTTACTCGGGACAGTCAGACACCATATATTTT
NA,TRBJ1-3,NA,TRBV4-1,CASSQDKSSGNTIYF,TGCGCCAGCAGCCAAGATAAGAGCTCTGGAAACACCATATATTTT
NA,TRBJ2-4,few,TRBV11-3,CASRGSLHHKNIQYF,TGTGCCAGCCGGGGCTCCCTACATCATAAAAACATTCAGTACTTC
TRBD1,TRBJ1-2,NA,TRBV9,CASSVAGTGSPLGGYTF,TGTGCCAGCAGCGTGGCTGGGACAGGGAGCCCATTAGGCGGCTACACCTTC
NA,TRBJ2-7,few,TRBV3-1,CASSQAEISYEQYF,TGTGCCAGCAGCCAAGCGGAGATCTCCTACGAGCAGTACTTC
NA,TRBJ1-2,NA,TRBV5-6,CASSFRAGYGYTF,TGTGCCAGCAGCTTTCGGGCAGGGTATGGCTACACCTTC
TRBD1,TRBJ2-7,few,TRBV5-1,CASSDLQGVLREQYF,TGCGCCAGCAGCGACCTCCAGGGGGTTCTACGCGAGCAGTACTTC
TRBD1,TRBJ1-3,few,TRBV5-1,CASTGTGVPDSGNTIYF,TGCGCCAGCACCGGGACAGGGGTACCTGACTCTGGAAACACCATATATTTT
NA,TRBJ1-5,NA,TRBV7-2,CATRLAGQPQHF,TGTGCCACTCGCCTGGCGGGGCAGCCCCAGCATTTT
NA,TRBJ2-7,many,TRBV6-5,CASSYGGVYEQYF,TGTGCCAGCAGTTACGGGGGAGTCTACGAGCAGTACTTC
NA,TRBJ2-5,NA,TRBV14,CASTRGQFQETQYF,TGTGCCAGCACCCGCGGACAGTTCCAAGAGACCCAGTACTTC
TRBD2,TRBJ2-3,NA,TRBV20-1,CSASRLAEPAAPTDTQYF,TGCAGTGCTAGCCGACTAGCGGAGCCCGCGGCACCCACAGATACGCAGTATTTT
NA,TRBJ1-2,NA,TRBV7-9,CASSSQPSYYGYTF,TGTGCCAGCAGCTCGCAACCCTCATACTATGGCTACACCTTC
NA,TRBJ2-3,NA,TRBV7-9,CASSIQVITDTQYF,TGTGCCAGCAGCATACAGGTCATCACAGATACGCAGTATTTT
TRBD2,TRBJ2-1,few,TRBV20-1,CSARALAGGNNEQFF,TGCAGTGCTAGAGCTCTAGCGGGAGGCAACAATGAGCAGTTCTTC
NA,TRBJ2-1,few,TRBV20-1,CSARERIKVEQFF,TGCAGTGCTAGAGAGAGGATAAAGGTTGAGCAGTTCTTC
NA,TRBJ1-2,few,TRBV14,CASSHGRDRYIYGYTF,TGTGCCAGCAGCCATGGCCGGGACCGGTATATCTATGGCTACACCTTC
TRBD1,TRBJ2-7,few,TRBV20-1,CSASDRGEYEQYF,TGCAGTGCTTCGGACAGGGGGGAGTACGAGCAGTACTTC
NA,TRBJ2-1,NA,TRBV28,CASSLEENLYNEQFF,TGTGCCAGCAGTTTAGAGGAGAACTTATACAATGAGCAGTTCTTC
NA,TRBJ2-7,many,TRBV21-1,CASTQARDPYEQYF,TGTGCCAGCACCCAAGCCAGGGACCCTTACGAGCAGTACTTC
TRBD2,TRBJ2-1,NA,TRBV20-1,CSARDATSGSGEEQFF,TGCAGTGCTAGAGATGCGACTAGCGGGAGTGGGGAAGAGCAGTTCTTC
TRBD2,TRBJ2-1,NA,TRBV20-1,CSARGLGYNEQFF,TGCAGTGCTAGGGGACTAGGATACAATGAGCAGTTCTTC
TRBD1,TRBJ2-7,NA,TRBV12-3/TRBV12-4,CASSTGTGLGEQYF,TGTGCCAGCAGTACCGGGACAGGGCTTGGCGAGCAGTACTTC
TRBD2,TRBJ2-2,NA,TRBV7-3,CASSDLAGSTGELFF,TGTGCCAGCAGCGATCTAGCGGGCAGCACCGGGGAGCTGTTTTTT
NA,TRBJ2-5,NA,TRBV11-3,CASSDGVNQETQYF,TGTGCCAGCAGTGACGGCGTCAACCAAGAGACCCAGTACTTC
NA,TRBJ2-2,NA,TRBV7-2,CASSYQPLNTGELFF,TGTGCCAGCAGCTATCAGCCCTTAAACACCGGGGAGCTGTTTTTT
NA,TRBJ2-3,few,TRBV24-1,CATSDIPDTQYF,TGTGCCACCAGTGATATCCCAGATACGCAGTATTTT
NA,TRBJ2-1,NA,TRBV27,CASSRPGITWNEQFF,TGTGCCAGCAGTCGCCCGGGGATCACCTGGAATGAGCAGTTCTTC
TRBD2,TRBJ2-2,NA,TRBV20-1,CSARDREAGLTGELFF,TGCAGTGCTAGAGATAGGGAAGCGGGACTCACCGGGGAGCTGTTTTTT
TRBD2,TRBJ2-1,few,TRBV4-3,CASSQDHVAGGRNEQFF,TGCGCCAGCAGCCAAGACCATGTAGCGGGGGGCCGGAATGAGCAGTTCTTC
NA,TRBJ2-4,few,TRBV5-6,CASSSTGDDIQYF,TGTGCCAGCAGCTCTACAGGAGACGACATTCAGTACTTC
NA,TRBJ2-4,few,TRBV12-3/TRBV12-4,CASRRTVLAKNIQYF,TGTGCCAGCAGGCGGACAGTACTAGCCAAAAACATTCAGTACTTC
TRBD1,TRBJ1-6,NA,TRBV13,CASTFRGGRRSPLHF,TGTGCCAGCACCTTCAGGGGGGGGCGGCGGTCACCCCTCCACTTT
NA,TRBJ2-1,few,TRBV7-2,CASSLPGALDNEQFF,TGTGCCAGCAGCCTCCCCGGCGCCCTGGACAATGAGCAGTTCTTC
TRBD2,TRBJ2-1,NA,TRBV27,CASSQTAGTSGAYNEQFF,TGTGCCAGCAGCCAGACAGCCGGGACTAGCGGAGCCTACAATGAGCAGTTCTTC
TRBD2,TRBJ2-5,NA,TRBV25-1,CASSLAGEIQYF,TGTGCCAGCTCCTTAGCGGGGGAGATCCAGTACTTC
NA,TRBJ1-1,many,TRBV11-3,CASSSRPGAEAFF,TGTGCCAGCAGCTCTCGTCCCGGGGCTGAAGCTTTCTTT
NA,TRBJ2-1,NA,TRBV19,CASSREREQFF,TGTGCCAGTAGTCGAGAGAGGGAGCAGTTCTTC
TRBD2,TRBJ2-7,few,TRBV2,CASSEFEAGFTYEQYF,TGTGCCAGCAGTGAGTTCGAAGCGGGGTTTACCTACGAGCAGTACTTC
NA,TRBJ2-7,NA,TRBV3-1,CASSQEKLVPYEQYF,TGTGCCAGCAGCCAAGAGAAATTAGTCCCCTACGAGCAGTACTTC
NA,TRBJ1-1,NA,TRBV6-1,CASSEWGSTEAFF,TGTGCCAGCAGTGAATGGGGTAGCACTGAAGCTTTCTTT
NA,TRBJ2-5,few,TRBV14,CASSQVGLAQETQYF,TGTGCCAGCAGCCAAGTGGGACTGGCCCAAGAGACCCAGTACTTC